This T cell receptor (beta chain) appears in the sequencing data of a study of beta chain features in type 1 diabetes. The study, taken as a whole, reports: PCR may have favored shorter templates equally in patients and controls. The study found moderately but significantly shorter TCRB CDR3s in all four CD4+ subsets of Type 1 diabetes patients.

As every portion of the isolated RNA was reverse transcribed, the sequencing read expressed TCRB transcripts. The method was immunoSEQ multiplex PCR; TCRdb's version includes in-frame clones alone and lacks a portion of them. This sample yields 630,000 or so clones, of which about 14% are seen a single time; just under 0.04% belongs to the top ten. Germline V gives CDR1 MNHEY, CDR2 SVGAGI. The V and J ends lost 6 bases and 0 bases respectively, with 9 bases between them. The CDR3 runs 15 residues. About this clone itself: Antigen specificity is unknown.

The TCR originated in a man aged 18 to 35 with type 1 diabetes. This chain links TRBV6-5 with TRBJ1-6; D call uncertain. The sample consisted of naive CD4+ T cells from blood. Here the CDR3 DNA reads TGTGCCAGCAGGATGGGGATCTCCTATAATTCACCCCTCCACTTT. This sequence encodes CASRMGISYNSPLHF.